These 21 T cell receptor beta chains came from one sample sequenced in a study of cytomegalovirus exposure and HLA in healthy donors. The PCR made use of 60 Vbeta and 13 Jbeta primers. The data were produced by immunoSEQ multiplex PCR, yet TCRdb's version contains in-frame clones alone and is incomplete. The sample carries 85,000 to 120,000 clones, roughly 80% recorded once. Sequenced sample: PBMCs. These TCRs come from a man in his 60s in good health and CMV-seronegative.

The V and J genes are TRBV4-3 and TRBJ2-3, with 8 bases identical to TRBD2. Germline values: CDR1 LGHNA, CDR2 YSLEER. The CDR3 loop spans 14 amino acids. The V and J ends lost 6 bases and 6 bases, in that order; junction bases with no gene match: 8. CDR3 nucleotide sequence: TGCGCCAGCAGTCCCAGCGGGGGTGGGGATACGCAGTATTTT. This encodes CASSPSGGGDTQYF.

V gene TRBV29-1 combines with J gene TRBJ1-2; D is possibly TRBD1 (6 bases). The ends were cut back, 2 bases at V and 5 bases at J, with 15 bases in the middle. In germline, CDR1 is SQVTM, CDR2 ANQGSEA. The CDR3 runs 14 residues. The CDR3, as DNA: TGCAGCGTTGAAAGGGGGGGCAGGAATTATGGCTACACCTTC. This sequence encodes CSVERGGRNYGYTF.

The V and J genes are TRBV5-4 and TRBJ1-2; 7 positions agree with TRBD1. There are 14 residues in the CDR3. After removal of 4 bases from V and 5 bases from J, the junction contained 8 bases not matched to a gene. CDR1 is SGHNT, CDR2 YYREEE, per germline (reference sequence). The CDR3 sequence is CASSIWTGEYGYTF. As DNA, the CDR3 is TGTGCCAGCAGCATCTGGACAGGAGAATATGGCTACACCTTC.

The CDR3 is CASSYQANTEAFF. In nucleotides, the CDR3 is TGTGCCAGCAGCTACCAAGCGAACACTGAAGCTTTCTTT. The chain joins TRBV7-3 to TRBJ1-1; D is ambiguous. V was clipped by 4 bases and J by 1 base, with 7 bases between them. The length of the CDR3 is 13 residues. Germline values: CDR1 SGHTA, CDR2 FQGTGA.

The chain links TRBV28 to TRBJ2-7; 12 nucleotides line up with TRBD1. Germline-derived CDR1 and CDR2 are MDHEN and SYDVKM. Trimming cost V 6 bases and J 6 bases; bases outside gene matches: 9. The CDR3 runs to 15 residues. CDR3 region: CASSPLGTGGSEQYV. In nucleotides, the CDR3 is TGTGCCAGCAGCCCTCTCGGGACAGGGGGCTCCGAGCAGTACGTC.

The chain joins TRBV7-2 to TRBJ2-1; 11 bases are a match to TRBD2. The CDR3 loop spans 18 amino acids. After removal of 2 bases from V and 5 bases from J, the junction contained 11 bases not matched to a gene. The germline V gene encodes CDR1 SGHTA and CDR2 FQGNSA. CDR3 DNA: TGTGCCAGCAGCTTAAGGCTAGCGGGGGGCCTTTCCCACAATGAGCAGTTCTTC. It yields the protein CASSLRLAGGLSHNEQFF.

The chain combines TRBV28 with TRBJ1-6; TRBD1 aligns across 8 bases. V shed 3 bases, J shed 13 bases, and the junction held 20 bases outside the gene matches. In germline, CDR1 is MDHEN, CDR2 SYDVKM. The CDR3 runs to 18 residues. The DNA of the CDR3 is TGTGCCAGCAGTTTGGGGGGGACAGGACCGTTCTTGGGGTATCCCCTCCACTTT. It specifies CASSLGGTGPFLGYPLHF.

As to this clone: The same CDR3 can be traced to other DNA sequences in this sample. The chain combines TRBV4-2 with TRBJ2-3; 13 bases line up with TRBD2. Germline assignment: CDR1 LGHNA and CDR2 YNFKEQ. CDR3 size: 17 residues. The ends lost 2 bases at V and 0 bases at J; junction bases unmatched: 2. CDR3 nucleotide sequence: TGTGCCAGCAGCCAAAGACTAGCGGGGGGTAGCACAGATACGCAGTATTTT. Translated, it gives CASSQRLAGGSTDTQYF.

The genes are TRBV7-9 and TRBJ2-2; possibly TRBD1 for D (5 bases). This CDR3 contains 13 residues. The V gene's germline CDR1 is SEHNR and CDR2 FQNEAQ (reference sequence). V lost 5 bases and J 7 bases, leaving 11 bases between the germline ends. The CDR3: CASSIQGDGELFF. In DNA form, the CDR3 reads TGTGCCAGCAGCATCCAGGGTGACGGGGAGCTGTTTTTT.

The V and J genes are TRBV4-2 and TRBJ2-1, with D possibly being TRBD1 (5 bases). Deletions cut 8 bases from V and 0 bases from J, with 14 bases between. The CDR3 length is 15 residues. Germline CDR1 and CDR2: LGHNA and YNFKEQ. The CDR3 spells CASSPYRNSYNEQFF. Written as DNA, the CDR3 is TGTGCCAGCTCCCCTTACAGGAACTCCTACAATGAGCAGTTCTTC.

This chain connects TRBV7-3 to TRBJ2-2, with D unresolved. The V and J ends lost 8 bases and 8 bases respectively, with 12 bases between them. The CDR3 spans 12 residues. Per germline, CDR1 SGHTA and CDR2 FQGTGA. The CDR3 reads CASQSGRGELFF. In DNA, the CDR3 is TGTGCCAGCCAAAGTGGGCGAGGGGAGCTGTTTTTT.

CDR3 sequence (DNA): TGTGCCAGCAGCTCGTTCCGGGACTTTCGTTTTGGCTACACCTTC. Protein: CASSSFRDFRFGYTF. The rearrangement links TRBV5-4 to TRBJ1-2; tentative D call: TRBD1 (5 bases). The CDR3 totals 15 residues. Germline V gives CDR1 SGHNT, CDR2 YYREEE (reference sequence). Trimming removed 3 bases from V and 7 bases from J, with 19 bases in between.

The chain combines TRBV4-3 with TRBJ2-2; possible D gene TRBD1, 6 bases. The CDR3 loop spans 17 amino acids. The V and J ends lost 0 bases and 6 bases respectively, with 17 bases between them. Germline loops: CDR1 LGHNA, CDR2 YSLEER. The CDR3, as DNA: TGCGCCAGCAGCCAAGATAGAGGGCAGGGGTGGCCCGGGGAGCTGTTTTTT. It translates to CASSQDRGQGWPGELFF.

The chain is built from TRBV7-3 and TRBJ1-3; weak D call: TRBD1 (6 bases). CDR1 SGHTA and CDR2 FQGTGA come from the germline V gene. There are 16 residues in the CDR3. V was shortened by 5 bases and J by 3 bases, with 17 bases between the two germline ends. The CDR3 loop is CASSQQGSRGGNTIYF. CDR3 nucleotides: TGTGCCAGCAGCCAACAGGGCTCCCGGGGTGGAAACACCATATATTTT.

The J gene is TRBJ1-5, the V gene TRBV4-2; no firm D call. Looked up from germline, CDR1 is LGHNA and CDR2 is YNFKEQ. This CDR3 is 16 amino acids long. The V end lost 0 bases, the J end lost 1 base, and 10 bases lay between the germline ends. CDR3 residues: CASSQEGRRSNQPQHF. CDR3 sequence (DNA): TGTGCCAGCAGCCAAGAGGGTCGGAGGAGCAATCAGCCCCAGCATTTT.

The chain has TRBV5-1 and TRBJ1-2, with a tentative D call TRBD1 (6 bases). The CDR3 spans 16 residues. Germline values: CDR1 SGHRS, CDR2 YFSETQ. V dropped 8 bases and J dropped 5 bases, with 25 bases sitting between them. The CDR3 bases are TGCGCCAGTCGAGGGGGGGTTAGTTCCACCTTATATGGCTACACCTTC. It encodes CASRGGVSSTLYGYTF.

The rearrangement joins TRBV6-1 to TRBJ2-7; 9 bases line up with TRBD2. V was pared by 1 base and J by 4 bases, with 5 bases of the junction left unmatched. The V gene's germline CDR1 is MNHNS and CDR2 SASEGT. The CDR3 is 15 amino acids. Written as DNA, the CDR3 is TGTGCCAGCAGTGAAGGGGCTAGCGGGGTATACGAGCAGTACGTC. Its protein is CASSEGASGVYEQYV.

The genes are TRBV15 and TRBJ1-2; D remains unclear. Germline CDR1 is LNHNV and CDR2 is YYDKDF (reference sequence). The CDR3 contains 14 residues. V lost 0 bases, J lost 4 bases, and 9 bases lay in between. CDR3 coding DNA: TGTGCCACCAGCAGAGATGCAGGAGGCTATGGCTACACCTTC. This codes for CATSRDAGGYGYTF.

The rearrangement uses TRBV2 and TRBJ2-5; D gene unclear. The CDR3 is made up of 11 amino acids. V was clipped by 4 bases and J by 3 bases, with 3 bases between them. Per germline, CDR1 SNHLY and CDR2 FYNNEI. CDR3 region: CASSAKETQYF. In nucleotides, the CDR3 is TGTGCCAGCAGTGCTAAAGAGACCCAGTACTTC. Combining the CDR3 with reference TRBV2 and TRBJ2-5 gives the whole variable domain EPEVTQTPSHQVTQMGQEVILRCVPISNHLYFYWYRQILGQKVEFLVSFYNNEISEKSEIFDDQFSVERPDGSNFTLKIRSTKLEDSAMYFCASSAKETQYFGPGTRLLVL.

The chain links TRBV5-1 to TRBJ2-1; 7 nucleotides line up with TRBD1. CDR3 length equals 17 residues. Germline trimming cut 3 bases from V and 0 bases from J; bases unmatched to any gene: 9. Germline CDR1 is SGHRS and CDR2 is YFSETQ. In DNA form, the CDR3 reads TGCGCCAGCAGCTCCCGGACAGGCGTGAGCTCCTACAATGAGCAGTTCTTC. Its protein is CASSSRTGVSSYNEQFF.

The CDR3 is CASSERLADFSQDTQYF. Written as DNA, the CDR3 is TGTGCCAGCAGTGAAAGACTAGCCGATTTCAGCCAAGATACGCAGTATTTT. The chain is built from TRBV25-1 and TRBJ2-3, with TRBD2 matching 7 bases. There are 17 residues in the CDR3. The V and J ends lost 2 bases and 5 bases, in that order; junction bases with no gene match: 13. Germline values: CDR1 MGHDK, CDR2 SYGVNS.